The table lists the clone carrying this T cell receptor beta chain with a count of one. Profiling relied on immunoSEQ multiplex PCR, and the TCRdb table lists in-frame clones only, not all of them. The sample lists about 72,000 clones; roughly 95% were seen once. Germline assignment: CDR1 SGDLS and CDR2 YYNGEE. This CDR3 has 16 amino acids. Trimming removed 0 bases from V and 1 base from J; junction bases left unmatched: 4. The data stem from a study of technical replicates of blood from four donors. The chain links TRBV9 to TRBJ1-5, with 7 bases fitting TRBD1. The receptor was isolated from a human donor in good health. Source material: T cells isolated from PBMCs. DNA for the CDR3: TGTGCCAGCAGCGTAGAAGGGGGCGGAAGCAATCAGCCCCAGCATTTT. Its translation: CASSVEGGGSNQPQHF.